This entry lists 27 T cell receptor beta chains sequenced from one sample in a study of cytomegalovirus exposure and HLA in healthy donors. Use of 60 Vbeta and 13 Jbeta primers characterized the PCR. Sequencing was performed with immunoSEQ multiplex PCR; in TCRdb, only in-frame clones are kept and a portion is missing. The repertoire consists of approximately 61,000 clones, with around 75% occurring once and the leading ten covering 45% to 60%. The sequencing input was PBMCs. The receptors come from a man aged 50-60 years in good health and CMV-seropositive.

This clone was seen a few times. The rearrangement uses TRBV5-5 and TRBJ2-4; D is possibly TRBD1 (5 bases). The germline CDR1 and CDR2 sequences are SGHKS and YYEKEE (reference sequence). With 4 bases removed from V and 5 bases from J, the gap between germline ends came to 7 bases. CDR3 length equals 12 residues. The CDR3 region is CASSPTENIQYF. In DNA, the CDR3 is TGTGCCAGCAGCCCGACAGAAAACATTCAGTACTTC.

This chain links TRBV9 with TRBJ1-2; D is unresolved. CDR1 and CDR2 from the germline V gene are SGDLS and YYNGEE. This CDR3 contains 15 residues. The V end lost 0 bases, the J end lost 2 bases, and 11 bases lay between the germline ends. CDR3: CASSVEAGPNYGYTF. As DNA, the CDR3 is TGTGCCAGCAGCGTAGAGGCAGGTCCCAACTATGGCTACACCTTC.

The chain links TRBV6-5 to TRBJ1-1; a weak D match, TRBD1 (6 bases). Germline CDR1 is MNHEY and CDR2 is SVGAGI. The CDR3 has 13 residues. V lost 8 bases, J lost 1 base, and 11 bases lay in between. In DNA, the CDR3 is TGTGCCAGCGTCGGACAGAAGAACACTGAAGCTTTCTTT. This translates into CASVGQKNTEAFF.

This chain joins TRBV5-5 and TRBJ1-1, with D perhaps matching TRBD1 (5 bases). The CDR3 has 14 amino acids. Germline V gene lookup returns CDR1 SGHKS and CDR2 YYEKEE (reference sequence). V shed 1 base and J shed 1 base, with 8 bases lying between them. The CDR3 bases are TGTGCCAGCAGCTTGACAGGAGAGAACACTGAAGCTTTCTTT. It is translated as CASSLTGENTEAFF.

This clone was picked up a small number of times. This sequence joins TRBV7-9 and TRBJ1-1, with 8 bases that match TRBD1. Germline assignment: CDR1 SEHNR and CDR2 FQNEAQ (reference sequence). The CDR3 is made up of 17 amino acids. The junction had 11 bases not matched to a gene; V was cut back by 2 bases and J by 3 bases. Written as DNA, the CDR3 is TGTGCCAGCAGCTTACCGGGACGGACAGGGCCGGACACTGAAGCTTTCTTT. Protein product: CASSLPGRTGPDTEAFF.

With respect to this clone: Compared with germline, one end of the junction differs, possibly owing to a read error. The chain uses TRBV7-9 and TRBJ2-2; D is unclear. The CDR3 spans 13 residues. Germline CDR1 reads SEHNR; CDR2 reads FQNEAQ (reference sequence). Here the CDR3 reads CSSETSNTGELFF. The CDR3 DNA follows: TGTTCCAGCGAGACTTCGAACACCGGGGAGCTGTTTTTT. Looking up the rest from reference TRBV7-9 and TRBJ2-2 gives the full variable domain: DTGVSQNPRHKITKRGQNVTFRCDPISEHNRLYWYRQTLGQGPEFLTYFQNEAQLEKSRLLSDRFSAERPKGSFSTLEIQRTEQGDSAMYLCSSETSNTGELFFGEGSRLTVL.

The chain links TRBV13 to TRBJ1-3; 7 bases are a match to TRBD1. The trim removed 4 bases at V and 0 bases at J, leaving 3 bases unmatched. Germline assignment: CDR1 PRHDT and CDR2 FYEKMQ (reference sequence). The CDR3 extends over 15 amino acids. The CDR3 DNA sequence: TGTGCCAGCAGCTCGGGGACAGTCTCTGGAAACACCATATATTTT. Translated: CASSSGTVSGNTIYF. Looking up the rest from reference TRBV13 and TRBJ1-3 gives the full variable domain: AAGVIQSPRHLIKEKRETATLKCYPIPRHDTVYWYQQGPGQDPQFLISFYEKMQSDKGSIPDRFSAQQFSDYHSELNMSSLELGDSALYFCASSSGTVSGNTIYFGEGSWLTVV.

The chain joins TRBV6-6 to TRBJ2-7; TRBD1 might be the D (5 bases). Trimming stripped 6 bases from V and 3 bases from J, with 9 bases between. Germline values: CDR1 MNHNY, CDR2 SVGAGI (reference sequence). The CDR3 has 12 amino acids. For the CDR3, the DNA is TGTGCCAGCAGGCCAGACAGCTACGAGCAGTACTTC. Its translation is CASRPDSYEQYF.

This chain uses TRBV4-3 with TRBJ2-1, with D unresolved. This CDR3 spans 17 amino acids. Germline CDR1 and CDR2: LGHNA and YSLEER. Trimming stripped 0 bases from V and 2 bases from J, with 14 bases between. The CDR3 DNA is TGCGCCAGCAGCCAAGATATCATCGTAGCCACCTACAATGAGCAGTTCTTC. Protein product: CASSQDIIVATYNEQFF.

This chain links TRBV18 with TRBJ1-1, with D perhaps matching TRBD1 (5 bases). V was pared by 8 bases and J by 5 bases, with 12 bases between. Germline V gene data show CDR1 as KGHSH and CDR2 as LQKENI. This CDR3 has 12 amino acids. CDR3 DNA: TGTGCCAGCCTGGCGGAGGGGACTGAAGCTTTCTTT. This translates into CASLAEGTEAFF.

This clone was seen a handful of times. At one end the junction does not follow the germline gene, possibly because of a read error. The chain is built from TRBV7-6 and TRBJ2-5; 11 bases fit TRBD1. Germline CDR1 and CDR2: SGHVS and FNYEAQ. This CDR3 has 18 amino acids. The CDR3 DNA sequence: TGTGCCATCAGCTTAGGACTTTCAGGGACAGGGGGTCAAGAGACCCAGTACTTC. Residues: CAISLGLSGTGGQETQYF.

V usage is TRBV5-1 and J usage is TRBJ2-7, with D possibly TRBD1 on 6 matching bases. The V gene's germline CDR1 is SGHRS and CDR2 YFSETQ. CDR3 length: 15 residues. The V and J ends lost 1 base and 6 bases respectively, with 17 bases between them. The CDR3 loop reads CASSLISLLGAEQYF. The CDR3 coding sequence is TGCGCCAGCAGCTTGATATCACTTCTGGGGGCCGAGCAGTACTTC.

Remarks on this clone: At one end the junction does not follow the germline gene, possibly because of a read error. Other DNA sequences in the sample encode the same CDR3. The rearrangement links TRBV7-9 to TRBJ2-7, with TRBD1 matching over 9 bases. CDR1 is SEHNR and CDR2 is FQNEAQ in the germline V gene (reference sequence). The CDR3 is 15 residues long. CDR3 sequence: CSSSLGGQGADEQYF. The CDR3 DNA follows: TGTTCCAGCAGCTTAGGGGGACAGGGAGCGGACGAGCAGTACTTC.

The chain is built from TRBV5-3 and TRBJ2-4, with 8 bases fitting TRBD1. TRBV5-3 is designated an ORF whose function remains uncertain. V lost 4 bases and J lost 4; bases outside the gene matches: 19. The CDR3 runs 19 residues. The CDR3 loop reads CARSSFRPGQASGKNIQYF. CDR3 nucleotide sequence: TGTGCCAGAAGCAGTTTCCGACCGGGACAGGCTTCGGGTAAAAACATTCAGTACTTC.

The chain carries TRBV7-6 and TRBJ2-5, with 13 bases that match TRBD2. Germline trimming cut 5 bases from V and 1 base from J; bases unmatched to any gene: 10. This CDR3 has 18 residues. Germline CDR1 and CDR2: SGHVS and FNYEAQ. As DNA, the CDR3 is TGTGCCAGCAGCCATGGGACTAGCGGGGTCGGTCTCCAAGAGACCCAGTACTTC. Its protein product is CASSHGTSGVGLQETQYF.

V is TRBV5-1 and J is TRBJ2-7; 7 bases fit TRBD1. The CDR3 is made up of 15 amino acids. CDR1 and CDR2 from the germline V gene are SGHRS and YFSETQ. The V gene end was trimmed by 4 bases and the J gene end by 0 bases; junction bases not matched to a gene: 7. CDR3 region: CASSQGQANSYEQYF. DNA of the CDR3: TGCGCCAGCAGCCAAGGACAGGCTAACTCCTACGAGCAGTACTTC.

The chain has TRBV30 and TRBJ2-2; TRBD1 matches at 9 bases. From germline, CDR1 is GTSNPN and CDR2 SVGIG (reference sequence). The CDR3 loop spans 13 amino acids. CDR3 bases: TGTGCTCGGGGACAGGGTTTTGCCGGGGAGCTGTTTTTT. Encoded protein: CARGQGFAGELFF.

This sequence joins TRBV15 and TRBJ2-5, with a possible D match to TRBD2 (5 bases). Germline CDR1 LNHNV, CDR2 YYDKDF (reference sequence). V lost 0 bases and J lost 3, with 14 bases in between. The CDR3 totals 16 residues. The CDR3 loop reads CATSRDLWTLEETQYF. Here the CDR3 DNA reads TGTGCCACCAGCAGAGATCTATGGACTCTCGAAGAGACCCAGTACTTC.

The rearrangement links TRBV4-3 to TRBJ2-2, with TRBD1 as a possible D gene (5 bases). Germline V CDR1 and CDR2: LGHNA, YSLEER. There are 14 residues in the CDR3. The V gene lost 1 base and the J gene lost 3 bases, with 6 bases spanning the gap. CDR3 sequence (DNA): TGCGCCAGCAGCCAAGGACAGTACACCGGGGAGCTGTTTTTT. Amino acid sequence: CASSQGQYTGELFF.

The chain recombines TRBV27 with TRBJ1-2; 8 bases align to TRBD1. The V and J ends lost 6 bases and 4 bases, in that order; junction bases with no gene match: 7. This CDR3 spans 14 amino acids. Germline V CDR1 and CDR2: MNHEY, SMNVEV (reference sequence). CDR3 region: CASRGGQGAYGYTF. The CDR3 DNA is TGTGCCAGCAGGGGAGGCCAGGGGGCCTATGGCTACACCTTC.

There are a few counts of this clone. The gene calls are TRBV7-8 and TRBJ2-3; D not certain. This CDR3 comprises 14 residues. Per germline, CDR1 SGHVS and CDR2 FQNEAQ. With 1 base removed from V and 2 bases from J, the gap between germline ends came to 7 bases. The CDR3 coding sequence is TGTGCCAGCAGCTTAGGCAGATCCACAGATACGCAGTATTTT. It yields the protein CASSLGRSTDTQYF.

This clone was picked up one time. This sample also contains other DNA sequences that code for the same CDR3. The V gene is TRBV7-2, the J gene TRBJ1-5; the D gene is possibly TRBD1 (5 bases). V was cut by 3 bases and J by 4 bases, with 7 bases left in between. The V gene's germline CDR1 is SGHTA and CDR2 FQGNSA. This CDR3 has 13 amino acids. CDR3 in DNA: TGTGCCAGCAGCTTCCAGGGAAATCAGCCCCAGCATTTT. Its translation is CASSFQGNQPQHF.

V and J are TRBV6-1 and TRBJ2-7, with 10 bases aligning to TRBD1. The germline V gene encodes CDR1 MNHNS and CDR2 SASEGT. V lost 2 bases and J lost 1; bases outside the gene matches: 2. The CDR3 spans 15 residues. CDR3 protein: CASSEWTGGSYEQYF. The CDR3 DNA sequence: TGTGCCAGCAGTGAATGGACAGGGGGATCCTACGAGCAGTACTTC.

With respect to this clone: Different DNA sequences within this sample yield the same CDR3. The chain has TRBV5-1 and TRBJ1-4; possibly TRBD1 for D (5 bases). Deletions cut 4 bases from V and 8 bases from J, with 15 bases between. There are 14 residues in the CDR3. Germline V CDR1 and CDR2: SGHRS, YFSETQ. The chain's CDR3 is CASSLGRGAEKLFF. CDR3 bases: TGCGCCAGCAGCCTTGGGCGCGGGGCGGAAAAACTGTTTTTT.

CDR3 loop: CASSKDGRTGAVVEHNEKLFF. The CDR3 DNA reads as TGTGCCAGCAGCAAAGATGGAAGGACAGGGGCTGTAGTAGAACACAATGAAAAACTGTTTTTT. The chain recombines TRBV21-1 with TRBJ1-4; the table gives TRBD1 as D, unverified against the DNA. TRBV21-1 counts as a pseudogene. The CDR3 totals 21 residues.

The chain is built from TRBV2 and TRBJ2-7; 8 bases agree with TRBD1. The V segment lost 8 bases and the J segment 0 bases; nucleotides outside the gene matches: 6. There are 14 residues in the CDR3. CDR1 is SNHLY, CDR2 FYNNEI, per germline. CDR3 coding DNA: TGTGCCAGCTTAGGACAGGGTCTCTCCTACGAGCAGTACTTC. It translates to CASLGQGLSYEQYF.

The chain couples TRBV11-2 to TRBJ1-1; D possibly corresponds to TRBD1 (5 bases). CDR3 length: 15 amino acids. V lost 5 bases to trimming and J lost 4 bases, with 17 bases between them. Germline V lookup: CDR1 SGHAT, CDR2 FQNNGV. This CDR3 is CASSPGRGGGTEAFF. The CDR3 DNA reads TGTGCCAGCAGCCCGGGACGGGGGGGTGGCACTGAAGCTTTCTTT. The full variable domain, its missing parts supplied by reference TRBV11-2 and TRBJ1-1, is EAGVAQSPRYKIIEKRQSVAFWCNPISGHATLYWYQQILGQGPKLLIQFQNNGVVDDSQLPKDRFSAERLKGVDSTLKIQPAKLEDSAVYLCASSPGRGGGTEAFFGQGTRLTVV.